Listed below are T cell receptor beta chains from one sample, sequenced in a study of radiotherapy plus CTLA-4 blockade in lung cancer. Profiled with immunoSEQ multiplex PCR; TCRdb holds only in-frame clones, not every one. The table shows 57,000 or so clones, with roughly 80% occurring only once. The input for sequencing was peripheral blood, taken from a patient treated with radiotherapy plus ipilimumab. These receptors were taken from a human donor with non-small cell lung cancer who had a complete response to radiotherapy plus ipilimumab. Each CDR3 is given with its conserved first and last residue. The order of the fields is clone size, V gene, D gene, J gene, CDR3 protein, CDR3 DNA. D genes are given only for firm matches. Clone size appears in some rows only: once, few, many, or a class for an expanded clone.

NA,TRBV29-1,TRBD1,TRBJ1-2,CSVEGEGGRYGYTF,TGCAGCGTTGAAGGGGAAGGGGGCCGCTATGGCTACACCTTC
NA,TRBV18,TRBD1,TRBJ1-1,CASSPDREGRTFF,TGTGCCAGCTCACCAGACAGGGAAGGGCGGACTTTCTTT
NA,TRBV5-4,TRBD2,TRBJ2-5,CASSFRSGGFQETQYF,TGTGCCAGCAGTTTTAGAAGCGGGGGGTTTCAAGAGACCCAGTACTTC
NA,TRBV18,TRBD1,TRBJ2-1,CASSPGTGYNEQFF,TGTGCCAGCTCACCCGGGACAGGATACAATGAGCAGTTCTTC
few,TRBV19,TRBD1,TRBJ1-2,CASASGTAYGYTF,TGTGCCAGCGCCTCCGGGACAGCCTATGGCTACACCTTC
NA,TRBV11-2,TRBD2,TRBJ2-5,CASSAGLAGISGTQYF,TGTGCCAGCAGCGCAGGACTAGCGGGGATAAGCGGGACCCAGTACTTC
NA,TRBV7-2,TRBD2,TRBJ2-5,CASSPGRVAGVETQYF,TGTGCCAGCAGCCCGGGGAGAGTAGCGGGAGTCGAGACCCAGTACTTC
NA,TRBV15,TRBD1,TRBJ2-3,CATSRPGQSTDTQYF,TGTGCCACCAGCAGGCCGGGACAGAGCACAGATACGCAGTATTTT
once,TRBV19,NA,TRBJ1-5,CASSIPGDSNQPQHF,TGTGCCAGTAGTATACCCGGAGATAGCAATCAGCCCCAGCATTTT
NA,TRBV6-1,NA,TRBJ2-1,CASSATLTKGEQFF,TGTGCCAGCAGCGCAACACTTACCAAGGGTGAGCAGTTCTTC
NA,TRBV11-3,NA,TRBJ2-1,CASIQRGGQGQIHEQFF,TGTGCCAGCATCCAACGGGGGGGACAGGGACAAATTCATGAGCAGTTCTTC
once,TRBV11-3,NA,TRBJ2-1,CASKVGGRSYNEQFF,TGTGCCAGTAAAGTGGGGGGTCGCTCCTACAATGAGCAGTTCTTC
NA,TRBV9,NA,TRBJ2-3,CASSVEAGTDTQYF,TGTGCCAGCAGCGTAGAGGCGGGCACAGATACGCAGTATTTT
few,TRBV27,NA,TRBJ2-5,CASSAPPNQETQYF,TGTGCCAGCAGTGCACCGCCAAACCAAGAGACCCAGTACTTC
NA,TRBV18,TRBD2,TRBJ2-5,CASSPGLAGETQYF,TGTGCCAGCTCACCGGGACTAGCGGGGGAGACCCAGTACTTC
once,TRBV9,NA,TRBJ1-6,CASSVDDTGSPLHF,TGTGCCAGCAGCGTAGATGACACTGGGTCACCCCTCCACTTT
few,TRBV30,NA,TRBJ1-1,CAWSGLNEAFF,TGTGCCTGGAGTGGGCTGAATGAAGCTTTCTTT
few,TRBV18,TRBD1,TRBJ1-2,CASPREGAHYGYTF,TGTGCCAGCCCGAGGGAGGGGGCCCACTATGGCTACACCTTC
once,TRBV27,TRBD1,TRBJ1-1,CASSLSRGDRGKYTEAFF,TGTGCCAGCAGTTTATCGAGAGGGGACAGGGGAAAATACACTGAAGCTTTCTTT
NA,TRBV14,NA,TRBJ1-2,CASSRQRDYGYTF,TGTGCCAGCAGCCGACAGCGAGACTATGGCTACACCTTC
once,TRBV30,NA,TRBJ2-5,CAWIKKGQETQYF,TGTGCCTGGATAAAAAAGGGGCAAGAGACCCAGTACTTC
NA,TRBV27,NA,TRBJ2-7,CASSFPGTPYEQYF,TGTGCCAGCAGTTTCCCCGGGACACCCTACGAGCAGTACTTC
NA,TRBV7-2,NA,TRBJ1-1,CASSSPQVPEAFF,TGTGCCAGCAGCTCCCCGCAGGTACCTGAAGCTTTCTTT
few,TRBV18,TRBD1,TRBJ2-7,CASSPQGALNEQYF,TGTGCCAGCTCACCACAGGGGGCGCTTAACGAGCAGTACTTC
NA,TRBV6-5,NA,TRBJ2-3,CASSYYPPEGTQYF,TGTGCCAGCAGTTACTACCCTCCTGAGGGTACGCAGTATTTT
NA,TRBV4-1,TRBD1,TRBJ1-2,CASSQDPGQGGLNYGYTF,TGCGCCAGCAGCCAAGATCCGGGGCAGGGGGGGCTTAACTATGGCTACACCTTC
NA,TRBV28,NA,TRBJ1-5,CASMRRGYQPQHF,TGTGCCAGCATGAGGAGGGGATATCAGCCCCAGCATTTT
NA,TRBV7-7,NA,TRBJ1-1,CASSLGAGAEAFF,TGTGCTAGCAGCTTAGGAGCCGGGGCTGAAGCTTTCTTT
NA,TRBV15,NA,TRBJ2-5,CATSRGRHQETQYF,TGTGCCACCAGCAGGGGGCGGCACCAAGAGACCCAGTACTTC
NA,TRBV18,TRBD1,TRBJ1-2,CASSPQGATNYGYTF,TGCGCCAGCTCACCCCAGGGGGCTACTAACTATGGCTACACCTTC
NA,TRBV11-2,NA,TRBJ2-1,CASSLRGSWDNEQFF,TGTGCCAGCAGCCTGAGGGGGAGTTGGGACAATGAGCAGTTCTTC